A single sample gave rise to the 5 T cell receptor beta chains below, sequenced in a study of PD-L1 blockade in urothelial cancer (TCRdb year 2017). Taken with the paper, the label for time point translates to: pretreatment peripheral blood. Libraries came from the immunoSEQ multiplex PCR assay. Imported from immuneACCESS, the table was reduced by TCRdb to in-frame sequences with V and J called. These copies leave out some clones; in studies compared against another copy, an unresolved V gene accounts for under half, and the cause of the remainder is not known. This sample comprises about 52,000 clones, approximately 88% of them detected only once. Jointly, the top ten make up over 1% of the sample. The input for sequencing was PBMCs, taken around atezolizumab (anti-PD-L1) treatment. The receptor source for this set is a man between 45 and 60 years old with urothelial cancer.

This clone has just a few counts. An end of the junction differs from the germline gene, which may be a read error. The chain combines TRBV19 with TRBJ1-5; TRBD1 might be the D (6 bases). Germline values: CDR1 LNHDA, CDR2 SQIVND (reference sequence). The CDR3 runs to 16 residues. The CDR3 loop reads CASSLDRIGGNQPQHF. DNA for the CDR3: TGTGCCAGTAGTCTAGACAGGATTGGTGGCAATCAGCCCCAGCATTTT. The full variable domain, in which reference TRBV19 and TRBJ1-5 provide the parts outside the CDR3, is DGGITQSPKYLFRKEGQNVTLSCEQNLNHDAMYWYRQDPGQGLRLIYYSQIVNDFQKGDIAEGYSVSREKKESFPLTVTSAQKNPTAFYLCASSLDRIGGNQPQHFGDGTRLSIL.

V gene TRBV10-2 combines with J gene TRBJ1-1, with D possibly matching TRBD1 (6 bases). V was cut by 7 bases and J by 0 bases, with 12 bases left in between. The CDR3 loop spans 14 amino acids. CDR1 and CDR2 (germline): WSHSY, SAAADI. CDR3 loop: CASNRVGVNTEAFF. DNA of the CDR3: TGCGCCAGCAACAGGGTAGGCGTGAACACTGAAGCTTTCTTT.

The chain carries TRBV6-5 and TRBJ2-3; 8 nucleotides match TRBD1. CDR3 length: 14 residues. V shed 6 bases, J shed 1 base, and the junction held 3 bases outside the gene matches. Germline V gene sequence: CDR1 MNHEY, CDR2 SVGAGI. CDR3 DNA: TGTGCCAGCAGGAAGACAGGGGGCACAGATACGCAGTATTTT. The encoded protein is CASRKTGGTDTQYF.

The rearrangement joins TRBV11-3 to TRBJ1-5; 8 bases are shared with TRBD1. V lost 5 bases and J lost 3; bases outside the gene matches: 21. The V gene's germline CDR1 is SGHNT and CDR2 YENEEA. This CDR3 region has 20 residues. CDR3 sequence (DNA): TGTGCCAGCAGCGAGTACTGCATGGACAGGGCAAGGGTAGACAATCAGCCCCAGCATTTT. This codes for CASSEYCMDRARVDNQPQHF.

V and J are TRBV19 and TRBJ2-3; TRBD2 agrees at 9 bases. After removal of 5 bases from V and 1 base from J, the junction contained 4 bases not matched to a gene. The CDR3 is 15 residues long. CDR1 LNHDA and CDR2 SQIVND come from the germline V gene (reference sequence). As DNA, the CDR3 is TGTGCCAGTAGTCCTCAGCGGGAGGGCACAGATACGCAGTATTTT. Protein: CASSPQREGTDTQYF.